The 17 T cell receptor beta chains reported below all come from one sample, sequenced in a study of control samples from healthy donors and cancer patients. Sequenced by immunoSEQ multiplex PCR; TCRdb stores in-frame clones only, minus some. The sample carries under 150,000 clones, more than 90% recorded once. Sequenced input: blood. These receptors all come from a man aged 25-45 years in good health.

This rearrangement joins TRBV28 to TRBJ2-7; tentative D call: TRBD1 (6 bases). Trimming cost V 7 bases and J 1 base, with 14 bases left between them. The CDR3 length is 14 residues. CDR1 and CDR2 (germline): MDHEN, SYDVKM. The CDR3 region has the DNA TGTGCCAGCAAAACCGCGGACAGATCCTACGAGCAGTACTTC. Encoded protein: CASKTADRSYEQYF. Based on the CDR3 plus reference TRBV28 and TRBJ2-7, the full variable domain is DVKVTQSSRYLVKRTGEKVFLECVQDMDHENMFWYRQDPGLGLRLIYFSYDVKMKEKGDIPEGYSVSREKKERFSLILESASTNQTSMYLCASKTADRSYEQYFGPGTRLTVT.

This rearrangement joins TRBV11-2 to TRBJ1-6; D remains unclear. V was shortened by 4 bases and J by 8 bases, with 9 bases between the two germline ends. Germline values: CDR1 SGHAT, CDR2 FQNNGV. The CDR3 sequence is 13 residues long. The DNA of the CDR3 is TGTGCCAGCAGCTCCCAGCCTGATTCACCCCTCCACTTT. Translating it yields CASSSQPDSPLHF.

This chain connects TRBV11-2 to TRBJ1-2, with D perhaps matching TRBD1 (5 bases). CDR3 length: 17 amino acids. The germline V gene encodes CDR1 SGHAT and CDR2 FQNNGV. V was clipped by 4 bases and J by 2 bases, with 20 bases between them. CDR3 nucleotides: TGTGCCAGCAGCTCCATCGGCGGGGGGATAAGAAACTATGGCTACACCTTC. Translation gives CASSSIGGGIRNYGYTF.

The chain carries TRBV18 and TRBJ2-3; 10 positions match TRBD2. CDR1 is KGHSH and CDR2 is LQKENI in the germline V gene. The ends lost 6 bases at V and 3 bases at J; junction bases unmatched: 12. The CDR3 length is 17 residues. DNA of the CDR3: TGTGCCAGCTCCCCGGCGACTAGCGGGCTAGTTACAGATACGCAGTATTTT. As protein: CASSPATSGLVTDTQYF. The variable domain in full, completed from reference TRBV18 and TRBJ2-3, reads NAGVMQNPRHLVRRRGQEARLRCSPMKGHSHVYWYRQLPEEGLKFMVYLQKENIIDESGMPKERFSAEFPKEGPSILRIQQVVRGDSAAYFCASSPATSGLVTDTQYFGPGTRLTVL.

J is TRBJ1-1 and V is TRBV5-3, with D perhaps TRBD1 (6 bases). TRBV5-3 is an ORF for which the function is uncertain. The V and J ends lost 2 bases and 8 bases respectively, with 22 bases between them. The CDR3 spans 16 residues. The chain's CDR3 is CARSLGQRNNVPEAFF. The CDR3 DNA sequence: TGTGCCAGAAGCTTAGGACAGCGCAATAACGTACCAGAAGCTTTCTTT.

This clone was observed a single time. This chain connects TRBV7-3 to TRBJ2-1, with 11 positions matching TRBD2. V dropped 3 bases and J dropped 8; count of bases not matched to a gene: 6. The CDR3 is 15 residues long. Germline V gives CDR1 SGHTA, CDR2 FQGTGA. The CDR3 bases are TGTGCCAGCAGCTTCAGACTAGCGGGATATTATGAGCAGTTCTTC. This encodes CASSFRLAGYYEQFF. Variable domain in full (rest from reference TRBV7-3 and TRBJ2-1): GAGVSQTPSNKVTEKGKYVELRCDPISGHTALYWYRQSLGQGPEFLIYFQGTGAADDSGLPNDRFFAVRPEGSVSTLKIQRTERGDSAVYLCASSFRLAGYYEQFFGPGTRLTVL.

This clone has just a few counts. The chain combines TRBV19 with TRBJ1-2; 7 positions match TRBD1. This CDR3 has 14 amino acids. Trimming removed 6 bases from V and 4 bases from J; junction bases left unmatched: 8. CDR1 and CDR2 (germline): LNHDA, SQIVND (reference sequence). CDR3 nucleotide sequence: TGTGCCAGTAGGACAGGGCCCAACGTCTATGGCTACACCTTC. Its protein product is CASRTGPNVYGYTF.

The rearrangement links TRBV18 to TRBJ1-1, with TRBD1 identical over 10 bases. This CDR3 has 16 residues. V shed 6 bases and J 0 bases; nucleotides not matched to a gene: 7. Per germline, CDR1 KGHSH and CDR2 LQKENI. DNA of the CDR3: TGTGCCAGCTCCCCCGGACAGGGGGGGCTGAACACTGAAGCTTTCTTT. Encoded protein: CASSPGQGGLNTEAFF.

The V and J genes are TRBV27 and TRBJ2-7, with TRBD2 matching 13 bases. V lost 5 bases to trimming and J lost 5 bases; unmatched junction nucleotides: 3. Germline V gene lookup returns CDR1 MNHEY and CDR2 SMNVEV (reference sequence). The CDR3 extends over 14 amino acids. The CDR3 loop reads CASSGLAGVHEQYF. For the CDR3, the DNA is TGTGCCAGCAGTGGACTAGCGGGAGTCCACGAGCAGTACTTC.

In DNA, the CDR3 is TGTGCCAGCAGTTACCTAACCGGGACAGGGGACACCTACGAGCAGTACTTC. It translates to CASSYLTGTGDTYEQYF. The chain employs TRBV27 and TRBJ2-7; 10 nucleotides align to TRBD1. CDR3 length: 17 amino acids. Germline CDR1 and CDR2: MNHEY and SMNVEV (reference sequence). Trimming cost V 4 bases and J 2 bases; bases outside gene matches: 11.

A note on this clone: A junction boundary mismatches the germline segment, possibly from a read error. The V call is TRBV4-2, the J call TRBJ2-3, with 10 bases aligning to TRBD2. Germline CDR1 is LGHNA and CDR2 is YNFKEQ. The CDR3 runs to 13 residues. CDR3 DNA sequence: TGTGCCAGCAGCCAACTAGCGGGAGATCCGCAGTATTTT. This translates into CASSQLAGDPQYF.

The chain couples TRBV9 to TRBJ1-2; 8 bases match TRBD1. V lost 0 bases to trimming and J lost 4 bases; unmatched junction nucleotides: 5. This CDR3 comprises 15 residues. Germline assignment: CDR1 SGDLS and CDR2 YYNGEE. The CDR3 protein is CASSVDGGTGYGYTF. CDR3 coding DNA: TGTGCCAGCAGCGTAGATGGGGGGACAGGCTATGGCTACACCTTC.

The V gene is TRBV6-1, the J gene TRBJ2-3, with 13 bases fitting TRBD2. CDR3 size: 13 residues. V trimming: 3 bases; J trimming: 14 bases; junction bases outside the gene matches: 5. Germline lookup yields CDR1 MNHNS and CDR2 SASEGT. The CDR3 DNA follows: TGTGCCAGCAGTGATCAACTAGCGGGAGGGCCGTATTTT. Its translation is CASSDQLAGGPYF.

J is TRBJ2-1 and V is TRBV18; TRBD1 might be the D (6 bases). This CDR3 has 15 residues. Germline values: CDR1 KGHSH, CDR2 LQKENI. V lost 5 bases, J lost 2 bases, and 13 bases lay in between. The CDR3, as DNA: TGTGCCAGCTCATCAGGGGTCGTTACCTACAATGAGCAGTTCTTC. The encoded protein is CASSSGVVTYNEQFF.

The chain uses TRBV5-4 and TRBJ1-2; D is ambiguous. Germline lookup yields CDR1 SGHNT and CDR2 YYREEE (reference sequence). The germline V and J ends were trimmed by 4 bases and 13 bases, with 14 bases remaining between them. The CDR3 is 11 amino acids. For the CDR3, the DNA is TGTGCCAGCAGCCAGGCCGGATCGTGCACCTTC. Translating gives CASSQAGSCTF.

This chain connects TRBV30 to TRBJ2-1, with D uncertain. CDR1 is GTSNPN, CDR2 SVGIG, per germline (reference sequence). The CDR3 spans 13 residues. V was trimmed by 0 bases and J by 6 bases, leaving 9 bases between them. The CDR3 reads CAWSVLDPNEQFF. The CDR3 bases are TGTGCCTGGAGTGTGTTGGACCCCAATGAGCAGTTCTTC.

A word on this clone: Different DNA sequences within this sample yield the same CDR3. The CDR3 reads CASSSDSYEQYF. Here the CDR3 DNA reads TGTGCCAGCAGCTCGGACTCCTACGAGCAGTACTTC. This chain links TRBV27 with TRBJ2-7; D is undetermined. This CDR3 is built from 12 residues. V shed 6 bases and J shed 0 bases, with 6 bases lying between them. The germline CDR1 and CDR2 sequences are MNHEY and SMNVEV (reference sequence).